This TCR beta chain was identified during a study of cytomegalovirus exposure and HLA in healthy donors. Study-level points and caveats: Most TCR beta V segments were productive about 87% or about 30% of the time in an earlier analysis.

CDR3 size: 14 residues. V was pared by 4 bases and J by 4 bases, with 13 bases between. Germline V gene lookup returns CDR1 SNHLY and CDR2 FYNNEI. The PCR was carried out with 60 Vbeta primers and 13 Jbeta primers. TCRdb's table, derived via immunoSEQ multiplex PCR, lists solely in-frame clones and lacks some. The table shows about 190,000 clones, with about four fifths occurring only once. As concerns this clone: Its specificity is unknown.

The chain links TRBV2 to TRBJ2-5; tentative D call: TRBD1 (5 bases). The sequenced material came from PBMCs. The receptor's source is a boy between 10 and 17 years old in good health and CMV-seronegative. CDR3 nucleotide sequence: TGTGCCAGCAGTGTAGTCAAGGGGCGAGAGACCCAGTACTTC. Amino acid sequence: CASSVVKGRETQYF.